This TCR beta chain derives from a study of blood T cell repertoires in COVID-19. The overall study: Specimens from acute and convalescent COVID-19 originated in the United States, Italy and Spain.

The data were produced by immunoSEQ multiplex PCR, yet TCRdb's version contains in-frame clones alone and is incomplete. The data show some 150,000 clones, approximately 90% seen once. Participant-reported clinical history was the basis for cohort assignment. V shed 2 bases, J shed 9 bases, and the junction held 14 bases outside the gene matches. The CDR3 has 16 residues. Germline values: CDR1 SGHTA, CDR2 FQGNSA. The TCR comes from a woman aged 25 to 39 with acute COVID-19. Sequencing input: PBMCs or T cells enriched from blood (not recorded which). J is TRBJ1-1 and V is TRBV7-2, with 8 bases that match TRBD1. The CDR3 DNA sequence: TGTGCCAGCAGCTTAATGGGACAGGCTCCCCAAGGGAAAGCTTTCTTT. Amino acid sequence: CASSLMGQAPQGKAFF. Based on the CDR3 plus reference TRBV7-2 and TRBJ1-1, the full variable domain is GAGVSQSPSNKVTEKGKDVELRCDPISGHTALYWYRQSLGQGLEFLIYFQGNSAPDKSGLPSDRFSAERTGGSVSTLTIQRTQQEDSAVYLCASSLMGQAPQGKAFFGQGTRLTVV.